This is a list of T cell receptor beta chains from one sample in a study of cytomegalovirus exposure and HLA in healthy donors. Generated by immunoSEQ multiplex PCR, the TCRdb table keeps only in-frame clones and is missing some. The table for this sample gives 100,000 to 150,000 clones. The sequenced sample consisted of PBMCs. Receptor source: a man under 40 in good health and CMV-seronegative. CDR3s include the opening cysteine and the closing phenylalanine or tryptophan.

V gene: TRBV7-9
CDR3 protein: CASSPRQVASYNEQFF

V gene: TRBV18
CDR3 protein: CASSLGTGDGYTF

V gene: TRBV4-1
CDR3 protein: CASSQVTSRSGELFF

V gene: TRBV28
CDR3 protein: CASTRLRNTEAFF

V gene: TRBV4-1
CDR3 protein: CASSRLTSGKPYEQYF

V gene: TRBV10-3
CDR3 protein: CASSHRLAGAYEQYF

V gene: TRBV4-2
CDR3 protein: CASSQDRRGIGSPLHF

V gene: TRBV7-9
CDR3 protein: CASSLATRTYEQYF

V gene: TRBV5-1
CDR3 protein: CASSPLTSGYNEQFF

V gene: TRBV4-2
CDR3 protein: CASSQADSNNQPQHF

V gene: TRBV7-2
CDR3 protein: CASSTRGPYEQYF

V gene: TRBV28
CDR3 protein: CASSSTISYGYTF

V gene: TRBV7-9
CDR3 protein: CASSSTTSYNEQFF

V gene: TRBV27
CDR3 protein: CASSFETSGRGGDNEQFF

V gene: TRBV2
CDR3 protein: CASSDYSRSYSNQPQHF